The 3 T cell receptor beta chains given below trace back to one sample, sequenced in a study of cytomegalovirus exposure and HLA in healthy donors. Clones were sequenced by immunoSEQ multiplex PCR, and TCRdb holds only the in-frame ones, with some missing. Of about 50,000 clones detected, roughly nine tenths appear once; the ten largest clones hold 1.4%. Sequencing was carried out using PBMCs. The receptors here all came from a man aged 18 to 30 in good health and CMV-seronegative.

The CDR3 DNA follows: TGTGCCAGCAGAGGTCAGGACAATGAGCAGTTCTTC. Protein: CASRGQDNEQFF. V gene TRBV2 combines with J gene TRBJ2-1; D gene uncertain. CDR1 is SNHLY and CDR2 is FYNNEI in the germline V gene. This CDR3 region has 12 residues. Trimming took 6 bases from V and 5 from J, leaving 8 bases between them. The full variable domain, with the rest looked up from reference TRBV2 and TRBJ2-1, is EPEVTQTPSHQVTQMGQEVILRCVPISNHLYFYWYRQILGQKVEFLVSFYNNEISEKSEIFDDQFSVERPDGSNFTLKIRSTKLEDSAMYFCASRGQDNEQFFGPGTRLTVL.

This clone was seen just once. The V gene is TRBV14, the J gene TRBJ1-1; TRBD1 might be the D (6 bases). Deletions cut 1 base from V and 4 bases from J, with 10 bases between. CDR1 is SGHDN and CDR2 is FVKESK in the germline V gene. The CDR3 is 14 residues long. The CDR3 region is CASSQGPRGTEAFF. The CDR3 bases are TGTGCCAGCAGCCAAGGCCCCAGGGGCACTGAAGCTTTCTTT.

The rearrangement links TRBV28 to TRBJ2-7; 13 positions match TRBD2. The CDR3 has 18 residues. Trimming at V came to 5 bases and at J to 4 bases, leaving 14 bases not matched to a gene. Germline CDR1 MDHEN, CDR2 SYDVKM. The DNA for the CDR3 is TGTGCCAGCAGTCCGGACAGGGGGCGGACTAGCGGGAGATACGAGCAGTACTTC. Translating gives CASSPDRGRTSGRYEQYF.